The 13 T cell receptor beta chains below all came from one sample that was sequenced in a study of cytomegalovirus exposure and HLA in healthy donors. The PCR contained 60 Vbeta and 13 Jbeta primers. The assay was immunoSEQ multiplex PCR, and TCRdb's table has in-frame clones only and misses some. The repertoire holds 200,000 to 250,000 clones, with almost 80% as singletons. The sequencing sample was made of PBMCs. The receptors derive from a male donor in good health and CMV-seronegative.

The chain is built from TRBV5-4 and TRBJ2-5, with a weak D call TRBD2 (6 bases). Germline V gene lookup returns CDR1 SGHNT and CDR2 YYREEE (reference sequence). The V gene lost 4 bases and the J gene lost 4 bases, with 17 bases spanning the gap. The CDR3 is 15 residues long. The CDR3 is CASSPLEGRSETQYF. Written as DNA, the CDR3 is TGTGCCAGCAGCCCATTGGAGGGCAGGTCAGAGACCCAGTACTTC.

V usage is TRBV10-3 and J usage is TRBJ1-2, with D perhaps TRBD1 (6 bases). The CDR3 is 13 residues long. The V gene's germline CDR1 is ENHRY and CDR2 SYGVKD. Trimming removed 6 bases from V and 4 bases from J, with 12 bases in between. This CDR3 is CAIRAQGPYGYTF. In nucleotides, the CDR3 is TGTGCCATCAGGGCACAGGGACCCTATGGCTACACCTTC.

The CDR3 DNA reads TGTGCCAGCAGTTCCCCCCCAGGAGATACGCAGTATTTT. It translates to CASSSPPGDTQYF. This chain uses TRBV28 with TRBJ2-3; D call uncertain. Germline V gene data show CDR1 as MDHEN and CDR2 as SYDVKM. V lost 4 bases and J lost 5, with 10 bases in between. This CDR3 region has 13 residues.

The CDR3 is CASSITRIGLEGHF. The CDR3 nucleotides are TGTGCCAGCAGTATAACTCGCATCGGGTTAGAGGGGCATTTT. This chain links TRBV28 with TRBJ1-5, with D unresolved. The V end lost 5 bases, the J end lost 15 bases, and 23 bases lay between the germline ends. The CDR3 contains 14 residues. CDR1 is MDHEN, CDR2 SYDVKM, per germline.

This clone was seen only once. The CDR3 bases are TGTGCCAGTAGTATAAGGGACAGGGGGCTCGTTCAGCCCCAGCATTTT. Encoded protein: CASSIRDRGLVQPQHF. The chain is built from TRBV19 and TRBJ1-5; 12 bases line up with TRBD1. This CDR3 contains 16 residues. CDR1 LNHDA and CDR2 SQIVND come from the germline V gene (reference sequence). V gave up 2 bases and J gave up 6 bases; unmatched junction bases: 5.

The V call is TRBV5-4, the J call TRBJ2-3, with 7 nucleotides matching TRBD2. This CDR3 comprises 15 residues. V shed 3 bases and J 0 bases; nucleotides not matched to a gene: 4. Germline loops: CDR1 SGHNT, CDR2 YYREEE (reference sequence). CDR3 coding DNA: TGTGCCAGCAGCTCCCTAGCGGTTAGCACAGATACGCAGTATTTT. Protein: CASSSLAVSTDTQYF. The variable domain in full, completed from reference TRBV5-4 and TRBJ2-3, reads ETGVTQSPTHLIKTRGQQVTLRCSSQSGHNTVSWYQQALGQGPQFIFQYYREEENGRGNFPPRFSGLQFPNYSSELNVNALELDDSALYLCASSSLAVSTDTQYFGPGTRLTVL.

The chain has TRBV19 and TRBJ1-5; D remains unclear. This CDR3 is 13 amino acids long. Germline CDR1 and CDR2: LNHDA and SQIVND (reference sequence). V was clipped by 3 bases and J by 3 bases, with 6 bases between them. This CDR3 reads CASSINPNQPQHF. The CDR3 DNA follows: TGTGCCAGTAGTATTAATCCCAATCAGCCCCAGCATTTT. The variable domain in full, completed from reference TRBV19 and TRBJ1-5, reads DGGITQSPKYLFRKEGQNVTLSCEQNLNHDAMYWYRQDPGQGLRLIYYSQIVNDFQKGDIAEGYSVSREKKESFPLTVTSAQKNPTAFYLCASSINPNQPQHFGDGTRLSIL.

This rearrangement joins TRBV28 to TRBJ2-5; a possible D gene is TRBD2 (7 bases). Per the germline V gene, CDR1 is MDHEN and CDR2 is SYDVKM. The length of the CDR3 is 15 residues. V was trimmed by 6 bases and J by 5 bases, leaving 19 bases between them. CDR3 residues: CASSPRGLHRETQYF. CDR3 coding DNA: TGTGCCAGCAGCCCCAGGGGACTACACAGGGAGACCCAGTACTTC.

CDR3 protein: CASSETLSGIEQYF. The CDR3 DNA is TGTGCCAGCAGCGAAACTTTATCGGGGATTGAGCAGTACTTC. The chain uses TRBV9 and TRBJ2-7; a weak D match, TRBD2 (5 bases). The CDR3 is 14 residues long. From germline, CDR1 is SGDLS and CDR2 YYNGEE. V shed 3 bases and J shed 7 bases, with 17 bases lying between them.

The rearrangement joins TRBV18 to TRBJ1-1; a possible D gene is TRBD1 (5 bases). Trimming took 3 bases from V and 6 from J, leaving 11 bases between them. The length of the CDR3 is 13 residues. CDR1 and CDR2 from the germline V gene are KGHSH and LQKENI. The CDR3 region has the DNA TGTGCCAGCTCACCCCTTGGGGGGTCTGAAGCTTTCTTT. Protein product: CASSPLGGSEAFF.

This clone was seen once. The chain is built from TRBV9 and TRBJ1-4; D is perhaps TRBD1 (6 bases). The length of the CDR3 is 16 residues. Trimming stripped 4 bases from V and 4 bases from J, with 17 bases between. CDR1 and CDR2 (germline): SGDLS, YYNGEE. CDR3 sequence reads: CASSQRGGGINEKLFF. DNA for the CDR3: TGTGCCAGCAGCCAGAGGGGGGGAGGGATTAATGAAAAACTGTTTTTT.

This clone appeared a few times. The chain has TRBV6-1 and TRBJ2-1, with 9 bases matching TRBD2. V was clipped by 6 bases and J by 4 bases; unmatched bases: 7. The CDR3 is 15 amino acids. Germline loops: CDR1 MNHNS, CDR2 SASEGT. CDR3 amino acids: CASRPGTSRYNEQFF. In DNA, the CDR3 is TGTGCCAGCAGGCCTGGGACTAGCAGATACAATGAGCAGTTCTTC.

The chain combines TRBV7-6 with TRBJ2-7; 13 nucleotides line up with TRBD2. V was clipped by 3 bases and J by 1 base; unmatched bases: 3. Germline CDR1 SGHVS, CDR2 FNYEAQ. This CDR3 is built from 16 residues. The CDR3 loop is CASSFGLAGASYEQYF. In DNA form, the CDR3 reads TGTGCCAGCAGCTTCGGACTAGCGGGAGCTTCCTACGAGCAGTACTTC.